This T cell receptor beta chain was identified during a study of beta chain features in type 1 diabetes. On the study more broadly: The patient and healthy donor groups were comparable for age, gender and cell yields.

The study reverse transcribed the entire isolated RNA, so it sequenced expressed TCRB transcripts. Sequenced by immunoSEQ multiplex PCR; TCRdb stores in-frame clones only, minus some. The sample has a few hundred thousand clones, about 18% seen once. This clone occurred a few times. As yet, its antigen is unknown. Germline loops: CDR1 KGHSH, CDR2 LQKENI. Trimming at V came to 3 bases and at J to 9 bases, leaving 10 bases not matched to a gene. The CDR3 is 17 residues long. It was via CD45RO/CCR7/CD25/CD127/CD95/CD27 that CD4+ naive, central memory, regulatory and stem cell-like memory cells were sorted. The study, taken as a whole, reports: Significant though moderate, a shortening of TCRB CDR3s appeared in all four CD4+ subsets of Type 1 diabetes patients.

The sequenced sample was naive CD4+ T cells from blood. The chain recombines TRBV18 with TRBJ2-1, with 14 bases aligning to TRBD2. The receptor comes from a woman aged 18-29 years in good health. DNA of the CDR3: TGTGCCAGCTCACCGGGGACTAGCGGGAGTTTAGGGGCTGAGCAGTTCTTC. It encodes CASSPGTSGSLGAEQFF. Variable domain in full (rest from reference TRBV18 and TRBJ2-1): NAGVMQNPRHLVRRRGQEARLRCSPMKGHSHVYWYRQLPEEGLKFMVYLQKENIIDESGMPKERFSAEFPKEGPSILRIQQVVRGDSAAYFCASSPGTSGSLGAEQFFGPGTRLTVL.